This TCR beta chain was identified in a study of blood T cell repertoires in COVID-19. Turning to the study itself: Samples taken during acute and convalescent COVID-19 were collected in the United States, Italy and Spain. PBMCs, B-cell-depleted T cells, or T cells provided the cDNA or gDNA that made up the material.

Those enrolled in Seattle joined during active infection and were followed longitudinally afterward. Original analysis: The assay estimated nucleated cells by amplifying reference gene primers. Clones were sequenced by immunoSEQ multiplex PCR, and TCRdb holds only the in-frame ones, with some missing. That table furnishes V, J and clone size, whereas the DNA furnished D and trimming. The data contain approximately 250,000 clones, about 84% of them singletons. CDR3 length: 15 residues. Unmatched junction bases numbered 9, after V lost 3 bases and J lost 7 bases. The germline gives CDR1 SGHTS, CDR2 YDEGEE.

Sequencing was carried out using peripheral blood. The chain recombines TRBV5-8 with TRBJ2-7; 11 bases map to TRBD2. The TCR originated in a woman aged 80 or over with COVID-19, enrolled during active disease. The CDR3 here is CASSSGTSGSGEQYF. For the CDR3, the DNA is TGTGCCAGCAGCTCAGGGACTAGCGGATCGGGGGAGCAGTACTTC.